The 31 T cell receptor beta chains listed next were all sequenced from one sample in a study of metastatic and nonmetastatic thyroid tumors (dated by TCRdb to 2018 to 2020). None of the patients had been given any treatment before thyroid surgery. The library was built by means of PCR. Sequencer: Illumina HiSeq 4000. Using fastp at Q25 and MiXCR, TCRdb reprocessed the public reads and kept productive beta chains. The sample yields 24,000 or so clones; approximately 19% were counted once. The ten largest make up approximately 4.2% of the sample. Sequenced sample: blood. These receptors were taken from a male donor with papillary thyroid cancer or a benign thyroid nodule (not recorded which). Some clones in this sample may be carry-over from other donors' samples.

This clone occurred many times. Possible read error: a much larger clone is one base away. The J gene is TRBJ2-5, the V gene TRBV7-3; the D gene is possibly TRBD1 (5 bases). CDR3 length: 15 residues. Germline V gene sequence: CDR1 SGHTA, CDR2 FQGTGA. The CDR3 bases are TGTGCCAGCAGCTTAGGGCCAGGGTACCAAGAGGCCCAGTACTTC. Translating it yields CASSLGPGYQEAQYF.

This clone showed up many times. The chain employs TRBV28 and TRBJ1-1, with D perhaps matching TRBD1 (6 bases). The V and J ends lost 2 bases and 11 bases respectively, with 12 bases between them. This CDR3 has 12 amino acids. Germline V lookup: CDR1 MDHEN, CDR2 SYDVKM. The CDR3 DNA reads TGTGCCAGCAGTTTAAGGGGGAGGGTGGCTTTCTTT. Its translation is CASSLRGRVAFF. The complete variable domain, with remaining parts taken from reference TRBV28 and TRBJ1-1, reads DVKVTQSSRYLVKRTGEKVFLECVQDMDHENMFWYRQDPGLGLRLIYFSYDVKMKEKGDIPEGYSVSREKKERFSLILESASTNQTSMYLCASSLRGRVAFFGQGTRLTVV.

By share, this clone counts as medium-sized. This CDR3 is also generated by other DNA sequences in the sample. The chain carries TRBV2 and TRBJ1-2; D gene uncertain. V lost 7 bases and J lost 8, with 11 bases in between. CDR1 and CDR2 (germline): SNHLY, FYNNEI. This CDR3 comprises 11 residues. Here the CDR3 reads CASTPVSGYTF. The CDR3 bases are TGTGCCAGCACCCCGGTATCCGGCTACACCTTC.

This clone is termed medium-sized. This rearrangement joins TRBV28 to TRBJ2-7; the D call may be TRBD1 or TRBD2 (5 bases each). Germline CDR1 and CDR2: MDHEN and SYDVKM. V lost 7 bases and J 5 bases, leaving 18 bases between the germline ends. The CDR3 loop spans 14 amino acids. CDR3 sequence (DNA): TGTGCCAGCACCTCTCCGGGACGGCTCCACGAGCAGTACTTC. Translating it yields CASTSPGRLHEQYF.

This chain links TRBV28 with TRBJ2-3; 13 bases are a match to TRBD2. Germline CDR1 is MDHEN and CDR2 is SYDVKM. The CDR3 totals 16 residues. The J segment lost 5 bases and the V segment lost 1 base, leaving 3 bases of the junction unmatched. CDR3 sequence reads: CASSLFTSGGVDTQYF. CDR3 nucleotide sequence: TGTGCCAGCAGTTTATTTACTAGCGGGGGGGTAGATACGCAGTATTTT.

This clone is medium-sized (0.01 to 0.1%) by share. This sequence joins TRBV28 and TRBJ2-1, with 9 positions matching TRBD2. This CDR3 contains 14 residues. Per germline, CDR1 MDHEN and CDR2 SYDVKM. V was pared by 6 bases and J by 4 bases, with 4 bases of the junction left unmatched. This chain's CDR3 is CASSDSGGYNEQFF. Written as DNA, the CDR3 is TGTGCCAGCAGCGATAGCGGGGGTTACAATGAGCAGTTCTTC.

At least ten counts were recorded for this clone. Its ends do not fully match the called genes, so a read error is possible. The chain employs TRBV5-4 and TRBJ1-2; 7 positions agree with TRBD1. Germline V gene lookup returns CDR1 SGHNT and CDR2 YYREEE (reference sequence). This CDR3 comprises 14 residues. This chain's CDR3 is CASSSRQGNYDYTF. The CDR3 DNA reads as TGTGCCAGCAGCTCTCGACAGGGCAACTATGACTACACCTTC.

This clone is deemed medium-sized. Here the CDR3 DNA reads TGTGCCAGCAGGCGGGGGACTGGCTACGAGCAGTACTTC. Translating it yields CASRRGTGYEQYF. This chain uses TRBV6-2 or TRBV6-3 with TRBJ2-7; TRBD2 matches at 7 bases. CDR3 length: 13 amino acids. J gave up 3 bases and V 6 bases, and 5 bases lay outside the gene matches. Germline V CDR1 and CDR2: MNHEY, SVGEGT.

The chain is built from TRBV12-3 or TRBV12-4 and TRBJ1-2; tentatively, D is TRBD1 (6 bases). The length of the CDR3 is 17 residues. Trimming stripped 0 bases from V and 6 bases from J, with 20 bases between. The CDR3 loop is CASSLAPFGQGLHGYTF. DNA of the CDR3: TGTGCCAGCAGTTTAGCCCCGTTCGGGCAGGGGCTCCATGGCTACACCTTC.

This clone was counted at least ten times. At the DNA level, this CDR3 is encoded by other sequences in the same sample as well. The chain carries TRBV11-1 and TRBJ2-7; 8 nucleotides align to TRBD2. This CDR3 is 13 amino acids long. The germline V gene encodes CDR1 SGHAT and CDR2 FQDESV (reference sequence). The junction had 4 bases not matched to a gene; V was cut back by 6 bases and J by 3 bases. DNA for the CDR3: TGTGCCAGCAGAACCGGGACTAGCTACGAGCAGTACTTC. The encoded protein is CASRTGTSYEQYF. Full variable domain (rest looked up from reference TRBV11-1 and TRBJ2-7): EAEVAQSPRYKITEKSQAVAFWCDPISGHATLYWYRQILGQGPELLVQFQDESVVDDSQLPKDRFSAERLKGVDSTLKIQPAELGDSAMYLCASRTGTSYEQYFGPGTRLTVT.

In its sample, this clone ranks as medium-sized. The chain recombines TRBV12-3 or TRBV12-4 with TRBJ2-3; D call uncertain. The V end lost 3 bases, the J end lost 3 bases, and 1 base lay between the germline ends. This CDR3 has 11 residues. This CDR3 reads CASSFTDTQYF. The CDR3 region has the DNA TGTGCCAGCAGTTTTACAGATACGCAGTATTTT.

This clone was counted ten times or more. One base away lies a much larger clone, so this may be a sequencing read error. The same CDR3 is also encoded by other DNA sequences in this sample. The chain has TRBV6-1 and TRBJ2-5, with D perhaps TRBD2 (7 bases). Germline CDR1 is MNHNS and CDR2 is SASEGT. V was clipped by 5 bases and J by 5 bases, with 15 bases between them. The CDR3 totals 14 residues. The CDR3 DNA follows: TGTGCCAGCAGTAGGGGGACTATTCAGGAGACCCAGTACTTC. Translating it yields CASSRGTIQETQYF.

This clone was detected ten times or more. J is TRBJ2-1 and V is TRBV2; 8 bases are shared with TRBD2. From germline, CDR1 is SNHLY and CDR2 FYNNEI. V shed 6 bases and J 9 bases; nucleotides not matched to a gene: 7. The CDR3 is made up of 13 amino acids. The CDR3 nucleotides read TGTGCCAGCAGGAGGCGGGAGGTTCGTGAGCAGTTCTTC. This sequence encodes CASRRREVREQFF. The entire variable domain, with the rest obtained from reference TRBV2 and TRBJ2-1, is as follows: EPEVTQTPSHQVTQMGQEVILRCVPISNHLYFYWYRQILGQKVEFLVSFYNNEISEKSEIFDDQFSVERPDGSNFTLKIRSTKLEDSAMYFCASRRREVREQFFGPGTRLTVL.

By share, this clone ranks as medium-sized (0.01 to 0.1%). J is TRBJ2-1 and V is TRBV6-4; TRBD1 matches 7 bases. The CDR3 spans 13 residues. V lost 2 bases, J lost 5 bases, and 0 bases stayed unmatched. Germline V gene data show CDR1 as MRHNA and CDR2 as SNTAGT. The CDR3 DNA reads TGTGCCAGCAGTGACAGGGGGCACAATGAGCAGTTCTTC. Amino acids: CASSDRGHNEQFF.

Judged by abundance, this clone is medium-sized. The rearrangement uses TRBV6-6 and TRBJ2-7; tentative D call: TRBD2 (6 bases). Germline V lookup: CDR1 MNHNY, CDR2 SVGAGI (reference sequence). This CDR3 is 12 amino acids long. V was trimmed by 2 bases and J by 7 bases, leaving 9 bases between them. The CDR3, as DNA: TGTGCCAGCAGTTACGGGGGGAAGGAGCAGTACTTC. It yields the protein CASSYGGKEQYF.

This clone is labeled medium-sized. The V and J genes are TRBV28 and TRBJ1-3, with 8 bases aligning to TRBD1. This CDR3 spans 16 amino acids. Trimming removed 6 bases from V and 0 bases from J; junction bases left unmatched: 7. Germline CDR1 reads MDHEN; CDR2 reads SYDVKM. CDR3 sequence reads: CASSRTGTSSGNTIYF. Written as DNA, the CDR3 is TGTGCCAGCAGCCGGACAGGGACCAGCTCTGGAAACACCATATATTTT. Looking up the rest from reference TRBV28 and TRBJ1-3 gives the full variable domain: DVKVTQSSRYLVKRTGEKVFLECVQDMDHENMFWYRQDPGLGLRLIYFSYDVKMKEKGDIPEGYSVSREKKERFSLILESASTNQTSMYLCASSRTGTSSGNTIYFGEGSWLTVV.

By proportion, this clone is medium-sized. The chain employs TRBV6-2 or TRBV6-3 and TRBJ1-2; TRBD1 agrees at 7 bases. CDR3 length: 16 residues. Per the germline V gene, CDR1 is MNHEY and CDR2 is SVGEGT. J was trimmed by 4 bases and V by 2 bases; bases with no gene match: 10. CDR3 coding DNA: TGTGCCAGCAGTTACCTCCGGCAGGGGGATACCTATGGCTACACCTTC. Protein product: CASSYLRQGDTYGYTF.

At least ten counts were recorded for this clone. This may arise from a read error, as a much more abundant clone is one base away. This specimen includes other DNA sequences encoding the same CDR3. The V gene is TRBV11-2, the J gene TRBJ2-2, with D hard to call. The CDR3 length is 13 residues. Germline V gives CDR1 SGHAT, CDR2 FQNNGV. Here the CDR3 reads CASSLGVSGELFF. CDR3 bases: TGTGCCAGCAGTTTAGGTGTATCCGGGGAGCTGTTTTTT.

This clone was seen repeatedly, ten times or more. The genes are TRBV6-1 and TRBJ1-6; 7 nucleotides line up with TRBD1. Germline-derived CDR1 and CDR2 are MNHNS and SASEGT. The CDR3 spans 14 residues. V was pared by 6 bases and J by 10 bases, with 9 bases of the junction left unmatched. The CDR3 bases are TGTGCCAGCAGGGGGACAGTGCAGCACTCACCCCTCCACTTT. Its translation is CASRGTVQHSPLHF.

This clone showed up many times. The chain has TRBV5-6 and TRBJ1-1; possibly TRBD1 for D (6 bases). The V end was cut by 7 bases, the J end by 0 bases, with 10 bases between. The CDR3 loop spans 13 amino acids. CDR1 is SGHDT, CDR2 YYEEEE, per germline. CDR3 in DNA: TGTGCCAGCGAGGGGGAAATGAACACTGAAGCTTTCTTT. Translation gives CASEGEMNTEAFF.

The chain uses TRBV4-1 and TRBJ1-2; D perhaps matches TRBD1 (5 bases). V was trimmed by 2 bases and J by 7 bases, leaving 17 bases between them. The CDR3 consists of 15 residues. Germline CDR1 and CDR2: MGHRA and YSYEKL. The CDR3 DNA sequence: TGCGCCAGCAGCCAATCGACCAGGGTCGATTCTGGCTACACCTTC. This translates into CASSQSTRVDSGYTF.

This clone qualifies as medium-sized. The gene calls are TRBV12-3 or TRBV12-4 and TRBJ1-5, with 7 nucleotides matching TRBD1. Losses at the gene ends were 6 bases for V and 3 bases for J; bases not matched to a gene: 5. The CDR3 length is 14 residues. The CDR3 region is CASSPTGINQPQHF. CDR3 DNA: TGTGCCAGCAGCCCGACAGGGATCAATCAGCCCCAGCATTTT.

This clone is medium-sized in the sample. The rearrangement links TRBV7-2 to TRBJ2-2; no clear D gene. The CDR3 consists of 15 residues. Germline V gene data show CDR1 as SGHTA and CDR2 as FQGNSA. The ends were cut back, 5 bases at V and 3 bases at J, with 13 bases in the middle. CDR3 region: CASSPARSYTGELFF. Here the CDR3 DNA reads TGTGCCAGCAGCCCAGCGCGTTCGTACACCGGGGAGCTGTTTTTT.

This clone has ten or more counts. The chain employs TRBV4-2 and TRBJ2-7; 11 bases are shared with TRBD2. V lost 0 bases, J lost 4 bases, and 2 bases stayed unmatched. Per the germline V gene, CDR1 is LGHNA and CDR2 is YNFKEQ. This CDR3 has 15 residues. CDR3 loop: CASSQDTSGSYEQYF. CDR3 nucleotides: TGTGCCAGCAGCCAAGATACTAGCGGGAGTTACGAGCAGTACTTC.

This clone was counted a few times. The rearrangement uses TRBV6-5 and TRBJ2-6; 7 nucleotides agree with TRBD1. CDR1 is MNHEY and CDR2 is SVGAGI in the germline V gene. The CDR3 has 18 amino acids. The junction had 9 bases not matched to a gene; V was cut back by 4 bases and J by 0 bases. As DNA, the CDR3 is TGTGCCAGCAGTTCACCGGGACAGTTCCTCTCTGGGGCCAACGTCCTGACTTTC. It translates to CASSSPGQFLSGANVLTF.

Many counts were recorded for this clone. The chain employs TRBV30 and TRBJ2-5, with D possibly matching TRBD1 (5 bases). Per germline, CDR1 GTSNPN and CDR2 SVGIG (reference sequence). The CDR3 has 14 residues. Trimming removed 0 bases from V and 5 bases from J, with 13 bases in between. The CDR3 spells CAWSVGHPGETQYF. CDR3 sequence (DNA): TGTGCCTGGAGTGTAGGACACCCCGGGGAGACCCAGTACTTC.

This clone was seen many times. The J gene is TRBJ2-1, the V gene TRBV10-1; TRBD1 agrees at 8 bases. The CDR3 sequence is 15 residues long. V trimming: 6 bases; J trimming: 0 bases; junction bases outside the gene matches: 4. Germline-derived CDR1 and CDR2 are WNHNN and SYGVQD (reference sequence). The CDR3 nucleotides read TGCGCCAGCAGGGAGACAGGGGACTCCTACAATGAGCAGTTCTTC. It translates to CASRETGDSYNEQFF.

This clone appeared a few times. J is TRBJ2-7 and V is TRBV6-1, with a possible D match to TRBD1 (6 bases). Per germline, CDR1 MNHNS and CDR2 SASEGT. The CDR3 has 11 amino acids. V lost 8 bases and J 3 bases, leaving 8 bases between the germline ends. DNA for the CDR3: TGTGCCAGCGGACAGTACTACGAGCAGTACTTC. This encodes CASGQYYEQYF.

Concerning this clone: A much larger clone differs from this one at a single base, so this may be a read error. Additional DNA sequences in this sample encode the identical CDR3. This chain links TRBV7-9 with TRBJ1-4; D gene unclear. There are 14 residues in the CDR3. CDR1 SEHNR and CDR2 FQNEAQ come from the germline V gene (reference sequence). Trimming removed 2 bases at V and 11 bases at J, with 15 bases between. DNA of the CDR3: TGTGCCAGCAGCTTACTCTCACAAACTCCGAAACTGTTTTTT. This encodes CASSLLSQTPKLFF. Full variable domain (outside the CDR3, taken from reference TRBV7-9 and TRBJ1-4): DTGVSQNPRHKITKRGQNVTFRCDPISEHNRLYWYRQTLGQGPEFLTYFQNEAQLEKSRLLSDRFSAERPKGSFSTLEIQRTEQGDSAMYLCASSLLSQTPKLFFGSGTQLSVL.

As concerns this clone: At one end, the junction sequence differs from germline, possibly due to a read error. This chain links TRBV9 with TRBJ2-2; D might be TRBD2 (6 bases). This CDR3 region has 15 residues. Per the germline V gene, CDR1 is SGDLS and CDR2 is YYNGEE. The CDR3: CASSAGGAHTVELFF. The CDR3 DNA reads TGTGCCAGCAGCGCCGGCGGGGCCCACACCGTGGAGCTGTTTTTT. The variable domain in full, completed from reference TRBV9 and TRBJ2-2, reads DSGVTQTPKHLITATGQRVTLRCSPRSGDLSVYWYQQSLDQGLQFLIQYYNGEERAKGNILERFSAQQFPDLHSELNLSSLELGDSALYFCASSAGGAHTVELFFGEGSRLTVL.

This clone occurred many times. The chain links TRBV5-1 to TRBJ2-1; 8 bases fit TRBD1. CDR1 and CDR2 (germline): SGHRS, YFSETQ. CDR3 length: 15 amino acids. The J segment lost 4 bases and the V segment lost 5 bases, leaving 8 bases of the junction unmatched. CDR3 residues: CASSGLDRVYNEQFF. The CDR3 DNA reads as TGCGCCAGCAGTGGATTGGACAGGGTATACAATGAGCAGTTCTTC.